A selection of T cell receptor beta chains follows, all from one sample in a study of T cells expressing NK-cell markers. TCRdb reprocessed the 5' RACE reads, keeping one entry per CDR3 protein, no DNA. The table gives 350,000 to 450,000 distinct CDR3 sequences; the top ten clones make up 5.2% of it. Sample: blood T cells: a sorted CD56 or NKG2C T cell subset, CD4+ or CD8+ T cells, or bulk PBMC T cells (not recorded which). The receptors shown here come from a man aged 18-75 years in good health. The CDR3 runs from the conserved cysteine through the conserved F or W.

>13|TRBV5-5|TRBJ2-5
CASSELPRVGQYF
>15|TRBV20-1|TRBJ2-1
CSARFRGGSYNEQFF
>16|TRBV15|TRBJ1-1
CATSREKTGGSFEAFF
>15|TRBV5-1|TRBJ1-1
CASSLLMTGRTEAFF
>18|TRBV11-2|TRBJ1-6
CASSSSGPTSSYNSPLHF
>13|TRBV25-1|TRBJ1-5
CASSPNSGGIQHF
>14|TRBV7-9|TRBJ1-5
CASSVPGQNQPQHF
>17|TRBV7-2|TRBJ1-4
CASSLPGMGETNEKLFF
>14|TRBV2|TRBJ2-1
CASSVGLAGGRSFF
>15|TRBV14|TRBJ2-7
CASSQGGTGKNEQYF
>16|TRBV20-1|TRBJ1-6
CSARERGLGYNSPLHF
>15|TRBV15|TRBJ2-1
CATSTRAASYNEQFF
>14|TRBV7-8|TRBJ1-1
CASSLQGRRHEAFF
>17|TRBV7-2|TRBJ1-4
CASSFDRPSGANEKLFF
>15|TRBV27|TRBJ1-2
CASSFTGPGVYGYTF
>16|TRBV6-5|TRBJ2-3
CASRRLAGGPTDTQYF
>16|TRBV27|TRBJ1-4
CASSLVWRENNEKLFF